These 23 T cell receptor beta chains originate from one sample sequenced in a study of CD8+ T cells in alopecia areata. The sequencing template was cDNA reverse transcribed from extracted RNA. Method: immunoSEQ multiplex PCR; TCRdb's copy keeps in-frame clones and lacks some. The table lists fewer than 250,000 clones, about 40% of them singletons. Specified treatment: oral pan-JAK inhibitor, 5-10 mg twice daily. The specimen comprised CD4+ T cells sorted from blood, sampled around week 37, from a patient treated with tofacitinib. The receptors come from a human donor with alopecia areata.

Points on this clone: Mismatch with germline at one junction end may stem from a read error. CDR3 region: CASSLGTTSATF. The CDR3 DNA reads as TGTGCCAGCAGTTTGGGGACGACAAGCGCTACCTTC. V and J are TRBV28 and TRBJ2-7; D may be TRBD1 or TRBD2 (5 bases each). The germline V gene encodes CDR1 MDHEN and CDR2 SYDVKM. The CDR3 contains 12 residues.

This clone was observed a handful of times. The CDR3 protein is CSVGDKPVAVWEAKNIQYF. The CDR3 DNA follows: TGCAGCGTGGGGGATAAGCCGGTGGCGGTGTGGGAAGCCAAAAACATTCAGTACTTC. The genes are TRBV29-1 and TRBJ2-4; tentatively, D is TRBD1 or TRBD2 (5 bases each). Looked up from germline, CDR1 is SQVTM and CDR2 is ANQGSEA. The CDR3 has 19 amino acids. Trimming removed 6 bases from V and 0 bases from J, with 27 bases in between.

This clone appeared a single time. The CDR3 protein is CAWMGEEVTEAFF. The DNA for the CDR3 is TGTGCCTGGATGGGGGAAGAGGTCACTGAAGCTTTCTTT. The J gene is TRBJ1-1, the V gene TRBV30; D is possibly TRBD1 (5 bases). The CDR3 consists of 13 residues. The V gene lost 4 bases and the J gene lost 4 bases, with 13 bases spanning the gap. Germline CDR1 and CDR2: GTSNPN and SVGIG (reference sequence).

This clone has more than one count but fewer than ten. V gene TRBV18 combines with J gene TRBJ2-3; D not certain. CDR3 length: 14 amino acids. V was cut by 2 bases and J by 2 bases, with 8 bases left in between. Germline values: CDR1 KGHSH, CDR2 LQKENI. The CDR3 is CASSPKGNTDTQYF. CDR3 sequence (DNA): TGTGCCAGCTCACCAAAAGGAAACACAGATACGCAGTATTTT.

V is TRBV27 and J is TRBJ2-5, with 10 bases that match TRBD2. J lost 7 bases, V lost 6 bases, and 23 bases had no gene match. The CDR3 is 19 residues long. CDR1 and CDR2 from the germline V gene are MNHEY and SMNVEV (reference sequence). The DNA for the CDR3 is TGTGCCAGCAGCCCCTGGGCCGTGGGACTAGCGAAATTACGGGGGACCCAGTACTTC. Translated, it gives CASSPWAVGLAKLRGTQYF.

The chain couples TRBV30 to TRBJ2-5, with D tentatively TRBD2 (7 bases). Germline CDR1 reads GTSNPN; CDR2 reads SVGIG (reference sequence). The CDR3 extends over 13 amino acids. Trimming took off 8 bases at V and 5 bases at J, with 18 bases between the two ends. The CDR3 DNA sequence: TGTGCCGGGGGGGCGGGGCCCGATGAGACCCAGTACTTC. Its protein is CAGGAGPDETQYF.

The CDR3 nucleotides read TGTGCCAGTAGTATAACGGGACAGGTCCCGCAAGAGACCCAGTACTTC. It codes for CASSITGQVPQETQYF. The gene calls are TRBV19 and TRBJ2-5; 8 positions match TRBD1. V trimming: 2 bases; J trimming: 2 bases; junction bases outside the gene matches: 7. The CDR3 is made up of 16 amino acids. The germline V gene has CDR1 LNHDA and CDR2 SQIVND (reference sequence).

V usage is TRBV11-2 and J usage is TRBJ2-7; D possibly corresponds to TRBD1 (6 bases). Germline CDR1 SGHAT, CDR2 FQNNGV. V lost 3 bases, J lost 2 bases, and 11 bases lay in between. This CDR3 has 14 amino acids. The CDR3 reads CASSFDGTTYEQYF. CDR3 bases: TGTGCCAGCAGCTTTGACGGGACAACCTACGAGCAGTACTTC.

The sample holds a few counts of this clone. CDR3 amino acids: CAGIRGSYNEQFF. CDR3 sequence (DNA): TGTGCGGGGATCAGGGGATCCTACAATGAGCAGTTCTTC. The chain has TRBV30 and TRBJ2-1, with D tentatively TRBD1 (6 bases). In germline, CDR1 is GTSNPN, CDR2 SVGIG (reference sequence). This CDR3 contains 13 residues.

The chain couples TRBV6-6 to TRBJ2-7, with TRBD1 identical over 9 bases. CDR3 length equals 14 residues. Unmatched junction bases numbered 4, after V lost 4 bases and J lost 3 bases. From germline, CDR1 is MNHNY and CDR2 SVGAGI (reference sequence). In nucleotides, the CDR3 is TGTGCCAGCAGTTGGCTGGGACAGGGCTACGAGCAGTACTTC. This translates into CASSWLGQGYEQYF.

The V and J genes are TRBV27 and TRBJ2-5, with 8 bases that match TRBD2. Looked up from germline, CDR1 is MNHEY and CDR2 is SMNVEV (reference sequence). J gave up 3 bases and V 8 bases, and 2 bases lay outside the gene matches. The CDR3 extends over 12 amino acids. CDR3 nucleotides: TGTGCCAGCGGACTAGCAGAAGAGACCCAGTACTTC. It yields the protein CASGLAEETQYF.

The chain has TRBV5-1 and TRBJ2-3; tentative D call: TRBD1 (5 bases). Germline assignment: CDR1 SGHRS and CDR2 YFSETQ. V was shortened by 4 bases and J by 2 bases, with 8 bases between the two germline ends. This CDR3 spans 13 amino acids. The CDR3 DNA reads as TGCGCCAGCAGCACAGGTACCACAGATACGCAGTATTTT. Residues: CASSTGTTDTQYF.

This clone was seen a handful of times. The chain has TRBV7-2 and TRBJ2-7, with 9 bases identical to TRBD2. The V and J ends lost 4 bases and 3 bases, in that order; junction bases with no gene match: 4. The CDR3 spans 14 residues. Germline V lookup: CDR1 SGHTA, CDR2 FQGNSA. CDR3 protein: CASSSSGTGYEQYF. The CDR3 DNA reads TGTGCCAGCAGCTCTAGCGGGACCGGCTACGAGCAGTACTTC.

This sequence joins TRBV30 and TRBJ2-3; TRBD2 is a possible D gene (6 bases). Germline V lookup: CDR1 GTSNPN, CDR2 SVGIG (reference sequence). This CDR3 has 15 amino acids. The ends were cut back, 4 bases at V and 5 bases at J, with 19 bases in the middle. CDR3 in DNA: TGTGCCTGGATGGGGACGCGTGGGACTCTAGATACGCAGTATTTT. As protein: CAWMGTRGTLDTQYF.

The CDR3: CITSVNTEAFF. The CDR3 DNA reads as TGCATCACTAGCGTGAACACTGAAGCTTTCTTT. J is TRBJ1-1 and V is TRBV29-1; D remains unclear. The CDR3 runs to 11 residues. CDR1 is SQVTM and CDR2 is ANQGSEA in the germline V gene.

The CDR3 is CSALNYGYTF. Written as DNA, the CDR3 is TGCAGTGCACTTAACTATGGCTACACCTTC. The rearrangement uses TRBV20-1 and TRBJ1-2; D is ambiguous. V dropped 6 bases and J dropped 1 base, with 3 bases sitting between them. The V gene's germline CDR1 is DFQATT and CDR2 SNEGSKA (reference sequence). The CDR3 runs 10 residues.

The rearrangement joins TRBV4-3 to TRBJ2-5; a possible D gene is TRBD2 (5 bases). This CDR3 region has 14 residues. Germline CDR1 is LGHNA and CDR2 is YSLEER. V was pared by 4 bases and J by 7 bases, with 16 bases between. This CDR3 reads CASSREPSLGTQYF. For the CDR3, the DNA is TGCGCCAGCAGCCGGGAACCTAGCCTGGGGACCCAGTACTTC.

This clone was detected only a few times. In nucleotides, the CDR3 is TGCGCCAGCAGCCAAGAGAAGGGGGCCGCTAATTACGAGCAGTACTTC. Its protein product is CASSQEKGAANYEQYF. The chain uses TRBV4-1 and TRBJ2-7, with TRBD1 matching 7 bases. The CDR3 loop spans 16 amino acids. The junction had 9 bases not matched to a gene; V was cut back by 0 bases and J by 4 bases. Germline V lookup: CDR1 MGHRA, CDR2 YSYEKL.

V and J are TRBV27 and TRBJ2-7, with D possibly matching TRBD2 (6 bases). Germline V gene lookup returns CDR1 MNHEY and CDR2 SMNVEV (reference sequence). V dropped 1 base and J dropped 6 bases, with 7 bases sitting between them. This CDR3 has 12 residues. CDR3 DNA sequence: TGTGCCAGCAGTTTATGGGGAGGCGAGCAGTACTTC. This codes for CASSLWGGEQYF.

This clone was seen more than once but under ten times. V and J are TRBV29-1 and TRBJ1-3, with 9 positions matching TRBD1. V was pared by 3 bases and J by 1 base, with 7 bases of the junction left unmatched. The CDR3 loop spans 16 amino acids. The V gene's germline CDR1 is SQVTM and CDR2 ANQGSEA. In DNA, the CDR3 is TGCAGCGTTGAGTCCCGGGACAGGGCTTCTGGAAACACCATATATTTT. Its translation: CSVESRDRASGNTIYF.

This clone occurred a few times. The genes are TRBV23-1 and TRBJ2-1; 14 bases agree with TRBD2. TRBV23-1 is labeled an ORF, and its function is uncertain. The V segment lost 3 bases and the J segment 7 bases; nucleotides outside the gene matches: 11. There are 18 residues in the CDR3. In DNA, the CDR3 is TGCGCCAGCAGTCACAAGGGGACTAGCGGGAGTATGAGAAATGAGCAGTTCTTC. Its protein is CASSHKGTSGSMRNEQFF.

V is TRBV5-4 and J is TRBJ2-1; 9 nucleotides line up with TRBD2. The CDR3 consists of 17 residues. The ends lost 2 bases at V and 3 bases at J; junction bases unmatched: 9. The germline gives CDR1 SGHNT, CDR2 YYREEE (reference sequence). CDR3 nucleotides: TGTGCCAGCAGCTTCCGACTAGCGGTTAGAGACTACAATGAGCAGTTCTTC. The encoded protein is CASSFRLAVRDYNEQFF.

This clone was recorded a few times. V gene TRBV7-8 combines with J gene TRBJ2-3; 7 nucleotides match TRBD2. Germline values: CDR1 SGHVS, CDR2 FQNEAQ. The V and J ends lost 2 bases and 5 bases, in that order; junction bases with no gene match: 16. This CDR3 spans 18 amino acids. The CDR3 protein is CASSLSFLAGVTKDTQYF. CDR3 DNA sequence: TGTGCCAGCAGCTTAAGTTTCCTGGCGGGAGTTACGAAAGATACGCAGTATTTT.